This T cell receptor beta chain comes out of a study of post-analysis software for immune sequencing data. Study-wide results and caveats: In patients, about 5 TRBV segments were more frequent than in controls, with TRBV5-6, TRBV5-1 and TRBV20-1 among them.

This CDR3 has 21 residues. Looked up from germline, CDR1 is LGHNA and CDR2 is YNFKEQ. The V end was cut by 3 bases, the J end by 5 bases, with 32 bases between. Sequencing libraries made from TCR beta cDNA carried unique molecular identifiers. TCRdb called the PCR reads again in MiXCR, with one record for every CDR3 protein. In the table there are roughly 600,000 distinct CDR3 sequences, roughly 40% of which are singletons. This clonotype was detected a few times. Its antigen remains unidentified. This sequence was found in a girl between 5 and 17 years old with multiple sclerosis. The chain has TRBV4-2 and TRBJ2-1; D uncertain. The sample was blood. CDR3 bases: TGTGCCAGCAGCCACTCTACAGACAAGTACTACAACCAACTACAAGACAATGAGCAGTTCTTC. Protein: CASSHSTDKYYNQLQDNEQFF.